These 15 T cell receptor beta chains came from one sample sequenced in a study of Ad26.COV2.S vaccination and SARS-CoV-2 variants. As for treatment: roughly 20 received Ad26.COV2.S at low or high dose, single or two shots; 5 received placebo; per-sample allocation not given. Repertoires come from day 63 after the first vaccine or placebo injection. TCRdb's table, derived via immunoSEQ multiplex PCR, lists solely in-frame clones and lacks some. This table has hundreds of thousands of clones, 75% to 95% appearing once. The starting material was peripheral blood, obtained in a trial of Ad26.COV2.S vaccine versus placebo. These receptors came from a person aged 18 to 65 who received the Ad26.COV2.S COVID-19 vaccine or a placebo.

The chain employs TRBV28 and TRBJ2-1, with 13 bases identical to TRBD2. The CDR3 is made up of 16 amino acids. The germline V gene has CDR1 MDHEN and CDR2 SYDVKM. After removal of 5 bases from V and 4 bases from J, the junction contained 5 bases not matched to a gene. The chain's CDR3 is CASSTWTSGSYNEQFF. The CDR3 DNA reads TGTGCCAGCAGTACCTGGACTAGCGGGAGTTACAATGAGCAGTTCTTC.

The table lists this clone with a few counts. This rearrangement joins TRBV6-4 to TRBJ2-7; TRBD2 might be the D (6 bases). This CDR3 comprises 18 residues. Trimming removed 0 bases from V and 2 bases from J, with 20 bases in between. Germline-derived CDR1 and CDR2 are MRHNA and SNTAGT. CDR3 nucleotides: TGTGCCAGCAGTGACTCACGGGACTCCTGGGGGATAACCTACGAGCAGTACTTC. It codes for CASSDSRDSWGITYEQYF.

This CDR3 is CASSLPTGSYEQYF. In nucleotides, the CDR3 is TGTGCCAGCAGCTTACCGACGGGCTCCTACGAGCAGTACTTC. This chain connects TRBV11-2 to TRBJ2-7; D remains unclear. Germline CDR1 SGHAT, CDR2 FQNNGV. The CDR3 contains 14 residues. Trimming shortened V by 2 bases and J by 0 bases, and 8 bases separated the two germline ends. Full variable domain (outside the CDR3, taken from reference TRBV11-2 and TRBJ2-7): EAGVAQSPRYKIIEKRQSVAFWCNPISGHATLYWYQQILGQGPKLLIQFQNNGVVDDSQLPKDRFSAERLKGVDSTLKIQPAKLEDSAVYLCASSLPTGSYEQYFGPGTRLTVT.

The chain carries TRBV18 and TRBJ2-7, with 7 bases lining up with TRBD1. The CDR3 extends over 15 amino acids. V lost 4 bases, J lost 1 base, and 7 bases stayed unmatched. The germline V gene encodes CDR1 KGHSH and CDR2 LQKENI. CDR3 amino acids: CASSLSGTVSYEQYF. The CDR3 nucleotides are TGTGCCAGCTCACTGTCCGGGACAGTATCCTACGAGCAGTACTTC.

The J gene is TRBJ2-7, the V gene TRBV27; TRBD1 matches 8 bases. Germline CDR1 reads MNHEY; CDR2 reads SMNVEV (reference sequence). The CDR3 is 14 residues long. V was pared by 6 bases and J by 3 bases, with 7 bases of the junction left unmatched. The CDR3 sequence is CASSPGTGYYEQYF. For the CDR3, the DNA is TGTGCCAGCAGCCCCGGGACAGGATACTACGAGCAGTACTTC.

This chain joins TRBV30 and TRBJ2-5, with TRBD2 matching 7 bases. The V gene's germline CDR1 is GTSNPN and CDR2 SVGIG (reference sequence). This CDR3 contains 17 residues. The J segment lost 5 bases and the V segment lost 2 bases, leaving 17 bases of the junction unmatched. CDR3 DNA: TGTGCCTGGAGTATGTGGGAGGGCCCGCGGGGTTGGGAGACCCAGTACTTC. It is translated as CAWSMWEGPRGWETQYF.

This clone was seen a single time. V is TRBV20-1 and J is TRBJ2-1; maybe TRBD2 (5 bases). There are 14 residues in the CDR3. CDR1 and CDR2 from the germline V gene are DFQATT and SNEGSKA (reference sequence). V lost 3 bases and J lost 4, with 13 bases in between. The CDR3 loop reads CSASLLGNYNEQFF. DNA of the CDR3: TGCAGTGCTAGTTTACTAGGGAATTACAATGAGCAGTTCTTC.

The chain couples TRBV9 to TRBJ2-5, with 7 bases aligning to TRBD1. J gave up 4 bases and V 3 bases, and 9 bases lay outside the gene matches. The CDR3 has 15 amino acids. CDR1 SGDLS and CDR2 YYNGEE come from the germline V gene. The CDR3 sequence: CASSEQGTLRETQYF. The CDR3 DNA follows: TGTGCCAGCAGCGAACAGGGGACCTTAAGAGAGACCCAGTACTTC.

This chain joins TRBV15 and TRBJ1-2; the D is unclear. CDR3 length equals 14 residues. The V gene's germline CDR1 is LNHNV and CDR2 YYDKDF (reference sequence). V was trimmed by 0 bases and J by 7 bases, leaving 12 bases between them. CDR3 in DNA: TGTGCCACCAGCAGAGAAACGGATTTCCTTGGCTACACCTTC. Its translation is CATSRETDFLGYTF.

The V gene is TRBV19, the J gene TRBJ1-5; D call uncertain. This CDR3 region has 15 residues. The V gene's germline CDR1 is LNHDA and CDR2 SQIVND (reference sequence). V shed 4 bases and J shed 1 base, with 11 bases lying between them. In nucleotides, the CDR3 is TGTGCCAGTAGTAGGACGGTGTTGAGCAATCAGCCCCAGCATTTT. It specifies CASSRTVLSNQPQHF.

The V gene is TRBV5-1, the J gene TRBJ2-5; D uncertain. The CDR3 has 13 amino acids. V lost 2 bases and J lost 1, with 6 bases in between. Germline-derived CDR1 and CDR2 are SGHRS and YFSETQ. The CDR3 sequence: CASSFTTQETQYF. In DNA, the CDR3 is TGCGCCAGCAGCTTTACAACCCAAGAGACCCAGTACTTC.

The chain uses TRBV6-2 or TRBV6-3 and TRBJ2-5; TRBD2 is a possible D gene (7 bases). V gave up 4 bases and J gave up 3 bases, with 15 bases separating them. The length of the CDR3 is 15 residues. Germline values: CDR1 MNHEY, CDR2 SVGEGT. The CDR3 nucleotides read TGTGCCAGCAGTTGGGGCTGGGAGGGGGAAGAGACCCAGTACTTC. Protein sequence: CASSWGWEGEETQYF.

V gene TRBV30 combines with J gene TRBJ1-1; 9 nucleotides match TRBD1. J was trimmed by 7 bases and V by 5 bases; bases with no gene match: 11. The CDR3 spans 14 residues. The germline CDR1 and CDR2 sequences are GTSNPN and SVGIG (reference sequence). CDR3 DNA sequence: TGTGCCTGGGGCACCGGGACAGGGCTAAGTGAAGCTTTCTTT. It specifies CAWGTGTGLSEAFF.

This clone was found once. This chain connects TRBV20-1 to TRBJ1-2, with 10 bases identical to TRBD1. Trimming took 7 bases from V and 8 from J; bases not matched to a gene: 4. The V gene's germline CDR1 is DFQATT and CDR2 SNEGSKA (reference sequence). This CDR3 spans 11 amino acids. CDR3 DNA: TGCAGTGGGGGACAGGGGTCGGGCTACACCTTC. It encodes CSGGQGSGYTF.

This sequence joins TRBV7-6 and TRBJ2-1, with 7 bases lining up with TRBD2. The germline V gene has CDR1 SGHVS and CDR2 FNYEAQ. With 5 bases clipped from V and 9 bases from J, the junction kept 13 bases outside the gene matches. The CDR3 spans 15 residues. CDR3 coding DNA: TGTGCCAGCAGCCGACCTAGCGGACCCGTGGGTGAGCAGTTCTTC. Its translation: CASSRPSGPVGEQFF.